This T cell receptor beta chain appears in the sequencing data of a study of T cell responses to AZD1222 COVID-19 vaccine. Points from the study as a whole: A reported finding is that nearly half of spike-specific TCRs target unmutated variant regions. All repertoire sampling was performed exclusively after the peak T cell response.

Some clones are missing from TCRdb's copy, which holds only in-frame ones; the method was immunoSEQ multiplex PCR. The sample lists approximately 110,000 clones, over 80% occurring once. With 4 bases clipped from V and 8 bases from J, the junction kept 9 bases outside the gene matches. Germline values: CDR1 SGHNT, CDR2 YYREEE (reference sequence). This CDR3 spans 16 amino acids. A word on this clone: Its antigen is currently unknown.

This specimen consisted of peripheral blood, obtained 28 days after the second AZD1222 dose. The chain employs TRBV5-4 and TRBJ1-4; 12 nucleotides line up with TRBD1. The receptor was derived from an adult who received the AZD1222 COVID-19 vaccine. CDR3 sequence (DNA): TGTGCCAGCAGCCCGGGACAGGGGGCAGGGATCGAAAAACTGTTTTTT. Protein: CASSPGQGAGIEKLFF.